Listed here are 14 T cell receptor beta chains from one sample, sequenced in a study of shared clonotypes between healthy human individuals. Method: immunoSEQ multiplex PCR; TCRdb's copy keeps in-frame clones and lacks some. Found here are around 2.5 million clones, roughly 93% of them singletons; the top ten hold approximately 0.35%. What was sequenced was naive CD4+ T cells from PBMCs. As for subset: CD45RA+ positively selected. The receptors shown here come from a man between 18 and 35 years old in good health. Some clones in this sample may be carry-over from other donors' samples.

The genes are TRBV25-1 and TRBJ2-2, with D possibly TRBD1 on 5 matching bases. V was clipped by 4 bases and J by 2 bases, with 8 bases between them. The CDR3 runs to 14 residues. Germline lookup yields CDR1 MGHDK and CDR2 SYGVNS. The CDR3 bases are TGTGCCAGCAGTGGCAGGGCTAACACCGGGGAGCTGTTTTTT. Protein product: CASSGRANTGELFF.

The chain is built from TRBV7-9 and TRBJ2-3; the match to TRBD2 covers 8 bases. Germline V gives CDR1 SEHNR, CDR2 FQNEAQ (reference sequence). The V and J ends lost 1 base and 2 bases, in that order; junction bases with no gene match: 5. CDR3 length: 16 amino acids. CDR3 region: CASSLVPGGLTDTQYF. The CDR3 DNA reads TGTGCCAGCAGCTTAGTTCCGGGAGGGCTCACAGATACGCAGTATTTT.

This chain links TRBV6-6 with TRBJ2-6, with D perhaps matching TRBD2 (5 bases). CDR3 size: 16 residues. Trimming took off 0 bases at V and 0 bases at J, with 6 bases between the two ends. The germline CDR1 and CDR2 sequences are MNHNY and SVGAGI (reference sequence). The CDR3 region is CASSYSRASGANVLTF. The CDR3 bases are TGTGCCAGCAGTTACTCGAGGGCCTCTGGGGCCAACGTCCTGACTTTC.

The chain recombines TRBV4-2 with TRBJ2-3, with no clear D. Trimming removed 1 base at V and 4 bases at J, with 12 bases between. This CDR3 has 15 amino acids. The germline V gene encodes CDR1 LGHNA and CDR2 YNFKEQ. CDR3 residues: CASSQAPTVADTQYF. The CDR3 DNA reads TGTGCCAGCAGCCAAGCTCCCACGGTGGCAGATACGCAGTATTTT.

This clone has just a few counts. In the same sample, other DNA sequences code for this CDR3. V usage is TRBV18 and J usage is TRBJ1-5; D might be TRBD1 (6 bases). The germline V and J ends were trimmed by 0 bases and 6 bases, with 6 bases remaining between them. Per germline, CDR1 KGHSH and CDR2 LQKENI. The CDR3 contains 13 residues. In nucleotides, the CDR3 is TGTGCCAGCTCACCACCAGGGGGTCAGCCCCAGCATTTT. Its protein is CASSPPGGQPQHF.

The chain employs TRBV11-2 and TRBJ2-5; 13 nucleotides align to TRBD2. J gave up 4 bases and V 5 bases, and 7 bases lay outside the gene matches. The germline V gene has CDR1 SGHAT and CDR2 FQNNGV. The CDR3 runs to 16 residues. The CDR3 is CASSRLAGGPGETQYF. The CDR3, as DNA: TGTGCCAGCAGCCGACTAGCGGGAGGCCCGGGAGAGACCCAGTACTTC.

This chain uses TRBV2 with TRBJ2-5, with D hard to call. Per germline, CDR1 SNHLY and CDR2 FYNNEI. This CDR3 has 14 residues. Trimming stripped 2 bases from V and 0 bases from J, with 7 bases between. The CDR3 region is CASSESEYQETQYF. CDR3 DNA: TGTGCCAGCAGTGAATCTGAGTACCAAGAGACCCAGTACTTC. Full variable domain (remainder filled in from reference TRBV2 and TRBJ2-5): EPEVTQTPSHQVTQMGQEVILRCVPISNHLYFYWYRQILGQKVEFLVSFYNNEISEKSEIFDDQFSVERPDGSNFTLKIRSTKLEDSAMYFCASSESEYQETQYFGPGTRLLVL.

V and J are TRBV29-1 and TRBJ2-7; D is unresolved. The CDR3 length is 13 residues. The germline gives CDR1 SQVTM, CDR2 ANQGSEA. V lost 6 bases and J lost 2, with 14 bases in between. The CDR3 region is CSVPLDTTYEQYF. CDR3 coding DNA: TGCAGCGTCCCTCTCGACACTACCTACGAGCAGTACTTC.

The V gene is TRBV19, the J gene TRBJ1-3, with no clear D. CDR3 size: 15 residues. V was pared by 9 bases and J by 0 bases, with 15 bases between. Germline assignment: CDR1 LNHDA and CDR2 SQIVND (reference sequence). The CDR3 DNA reads as TGTGCCAGCCGAAATGAAGGTATCTCTGGAAACACCATATATTTT. Protein product: CASRNEGISGNTIYF.

The chain carries TRBV28 and TRBJ1-6; D remains unclear. V lost 7 bases to trimming and J lost 6 bases, with 13 bases between them. From germline, CDR1 is MDHEN and CDR2 SYDVKM. The CDR3 is 14 residues long. CDR3 sequence reads: CASTTRVSNSPLHF. In nucleotides, the CDR3 is TGTGCCAGCACCACGAGGGTGTCTAATTCACCCCTCCACTTT.

The chain employs TRBV19 and TRBJ1-2; D is undetermined. The CDR3 contains 13 residues. The V gene's germline CDR1 is LNHDA and CDR2 SQIVND (reference sequence). Trimming left V 1 base short and J 8 bases short, with 11 bases between. DNA for the CDR3: TGTGCCAGTAGTATAGGTGGGGTTAACGGCTACACCTTC. It translates to CASSIGGVNGYTF.

The rearrangement uses TRBV28 and TRBJ2-3; possible D gene TRBD2, 5 bases. The germline CDR1 and CDR2 sequences are MDHEN and SYDVKM. This CDR3 is 17 amino acids long. V was shortened by 6 bases and J by 2 bases, with 21 bases between the two germline ends. CDR3 amino acids: CASSPGGLTTYTDTQYF. The CDR3 region has the DNA TGTGCCAGCAGCCCAGGTGGACTGACCACTTACACAGATACGCAGTATTTT. Supplemented by reference TRBV28 and TRBJ2-3, the full variable domain reads DVKVTQSSRYLVKRTGEKVFLECVQDMDHENMFWYRQDPGLGLRLIYFSYDVKMKEKGDIPEGYSVSREKKERFSLILESASTNQTSMYLCASSPGGLTTYTDTQYFGPGTRLTVL.

The chain carries TRBV9 and TRBJ2-1, with 11 bases fitting TRBD2. The CDR3 sequence is 15 residues long. The germline V gene encodes CDR1 SGDLS and CDR2 YYNGEE. V trimming: 0 bases; J trimming: 9 bases; junction bases outside the gene matches: 5. CDR3 sequence (DNA): TGTGCCAGCAGCGTAGGGCTAGCGGGAGGTATTGAGCAGTTCTTC. Its translation is CASSVGLAGGIEQFF.

With respect to this clone: The same CDR3 also results from other DNA sequences found in this sample. The gene calls are TRBV5-1 and TRBJ2-5, with a tentative D call TRBD2 (5 bases). The V end was cut by 0 bases, the J end by 5 bases, with 11 bases between. This CDR3 contains 14 residues. Per the germline V gene, CDR1 is SGHRS and CDR2 is YFSETQ. Written as DNA, the CDR3 is TGCGCCAGCAGCTTGGAGACCTCGGGGGAGACCCAGTACTTC. This codes for CASSLETSGETQYF.